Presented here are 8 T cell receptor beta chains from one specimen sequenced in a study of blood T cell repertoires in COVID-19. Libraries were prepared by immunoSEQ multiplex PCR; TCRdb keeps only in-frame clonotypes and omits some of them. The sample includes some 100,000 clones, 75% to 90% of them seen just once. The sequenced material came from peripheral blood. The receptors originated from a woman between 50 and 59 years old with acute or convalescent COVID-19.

Here the CDR3 DNA reads TGTGCCAGCAGTTTAAAGACAGGGCCCTATGGCTACACCTTC. This translates into CASSLKTGPYGYTF. This chain links TRBV28 with TRBJ1-2; 7 nucleotides match TRBD1. Germline CDR1 reads MDHEN; CDR2 reads SYDVKM. V dropped 2 bases and J dropped 4; count of bases not matched to a gene: 4. The CDR3 has 14 residues.

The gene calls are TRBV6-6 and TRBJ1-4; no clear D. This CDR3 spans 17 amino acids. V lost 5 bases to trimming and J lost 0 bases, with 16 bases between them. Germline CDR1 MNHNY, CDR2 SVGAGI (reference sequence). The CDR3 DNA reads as TGTGCCAGCAGTCCCGACATTTCCCTGGCAACTAATGAAAAACTGTTTTTT. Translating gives CASSPDISLATNEKLFF.

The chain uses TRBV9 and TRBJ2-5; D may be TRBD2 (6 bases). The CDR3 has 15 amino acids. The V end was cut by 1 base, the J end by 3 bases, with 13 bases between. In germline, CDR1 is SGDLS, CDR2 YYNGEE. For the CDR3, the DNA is TGTGCCAGCAGCGTAAATGAGGGGAGGAAAGAGACCCAGTACTTC. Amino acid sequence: CASSVNEGRKETQYF.

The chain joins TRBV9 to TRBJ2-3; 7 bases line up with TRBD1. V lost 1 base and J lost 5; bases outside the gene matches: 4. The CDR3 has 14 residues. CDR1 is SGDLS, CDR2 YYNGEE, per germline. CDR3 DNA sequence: TGTGCCAGCAGCGTAAAGGACAGGCGAGATACGCAGTATTTT. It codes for CASSVKDRRDTQYF.

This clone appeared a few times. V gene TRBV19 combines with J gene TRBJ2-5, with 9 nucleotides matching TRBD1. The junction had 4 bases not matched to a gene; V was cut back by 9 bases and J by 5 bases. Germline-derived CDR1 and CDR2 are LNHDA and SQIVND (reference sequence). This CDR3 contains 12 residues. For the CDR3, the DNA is TGTGCCAGCGGGACAGGGCTGGAGACCCAGTACTTC. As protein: CASGTGLETQYF.

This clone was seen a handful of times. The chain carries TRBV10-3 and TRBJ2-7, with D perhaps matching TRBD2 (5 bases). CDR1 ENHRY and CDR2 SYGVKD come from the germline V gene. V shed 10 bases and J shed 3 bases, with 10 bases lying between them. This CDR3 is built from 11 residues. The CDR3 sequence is CATTRDYEQYF. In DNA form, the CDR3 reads TGTGCCACCACACGGGACTACGAGCAGTACTTC.

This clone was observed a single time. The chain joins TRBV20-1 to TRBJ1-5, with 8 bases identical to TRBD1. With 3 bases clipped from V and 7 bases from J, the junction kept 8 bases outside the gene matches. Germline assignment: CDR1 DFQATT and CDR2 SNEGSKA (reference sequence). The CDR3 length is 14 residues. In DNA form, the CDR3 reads TGCAGTGCTAGTATTCAGGGGGCTGAGCAGCCCCAGCATTTT. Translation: CSASIQGAEQPQHF.

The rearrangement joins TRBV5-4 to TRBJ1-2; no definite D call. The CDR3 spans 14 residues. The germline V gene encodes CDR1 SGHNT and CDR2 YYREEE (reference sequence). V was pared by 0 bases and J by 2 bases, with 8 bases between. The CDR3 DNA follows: TGTGCCAGCAGCTTGGCTACAGTAAACTATGGCTACACCTTC. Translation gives CASSLATVNYGYTF. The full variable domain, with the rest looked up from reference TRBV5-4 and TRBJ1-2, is ETGVTQSPTHLIKTRGQQVTLRCSSQSGHNTVSWYQQALGQGPQFIFQYYREEENGRGNFPPRFSGLQFPNYSSELNVNALELDDSALYLCASSLATVNYGYTFGSGTRLTVV.